This T cell receptor beta chain was observed in a study of T cell responses to AZD1222 COVID-19 vaccine. Findings of the study overall: Dominant CD4 TCR responses targeted spike regions 160-218 and 743-854. Donors in the cohort were predominantly white British and more often female, and clonal diversity was possibly underestimated. Nearly half of the spike-specific TCRs reportedly recognize variant regions that carry no mutations.

The CDR3 contains 14 residues. J gave up 3 bases and V 6 bases, and 7 bases lay outside the gene matches. From germline, CDR1 is MNHEY and CDR2 SMNVEV (reference sequence). Sequencing used immunoSEQ multiplex PCR; TCRdb keeps in-frame clones, though not all of them. The repertoire holds 110,000 or so clones, with roughly 89% as singletons. With respect to this clone: What it binds is not known.

The chain uses TRBV27 and TRBJ2-7; 8 positions match TRBD1. Specimen: peripheral blood, collected on day 0 of AZD1222 vaccination. The sequence was obtained from an adult in good health. The CDR3 spells CASRTQGANYEQYF. CDR3 sequence (DNA): TGTGCCAGCAGAACTCAGGGGGCGAACTACGAGCAGTACTTC.